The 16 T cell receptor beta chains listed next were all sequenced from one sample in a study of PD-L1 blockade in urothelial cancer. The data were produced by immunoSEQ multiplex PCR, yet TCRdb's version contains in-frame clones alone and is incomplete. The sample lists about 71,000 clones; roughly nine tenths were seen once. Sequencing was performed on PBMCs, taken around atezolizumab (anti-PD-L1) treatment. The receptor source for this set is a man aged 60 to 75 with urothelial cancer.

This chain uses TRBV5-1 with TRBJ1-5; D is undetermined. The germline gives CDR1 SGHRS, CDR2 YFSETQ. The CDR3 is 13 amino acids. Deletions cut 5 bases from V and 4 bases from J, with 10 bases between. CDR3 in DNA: TGCGCCAGCAGGTTTGAGGAAAATCAGCCCCAGCATTTT. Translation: CASRFEENQPQHF.

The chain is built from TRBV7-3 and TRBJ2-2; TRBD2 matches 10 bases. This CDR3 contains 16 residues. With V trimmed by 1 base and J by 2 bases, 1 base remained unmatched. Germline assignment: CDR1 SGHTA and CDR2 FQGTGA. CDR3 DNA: TGTGCCAGCAGCTTAATAGCGGGGGGCAACACCGGGGAGCTGTTTTTT. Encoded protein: CASSLIAGGNTGELFF. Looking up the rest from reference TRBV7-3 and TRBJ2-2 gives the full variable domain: GAGVSQTPSNKVTEKGKYVELRCDPISGHTALYWYRQSLGQGPEFLIYFQGTGAADDSGLPNDRFFAVRPEGSVSTLKIQRTERGDSAVYLCASSLIAGGNTGELFFGEGSRLTVL.

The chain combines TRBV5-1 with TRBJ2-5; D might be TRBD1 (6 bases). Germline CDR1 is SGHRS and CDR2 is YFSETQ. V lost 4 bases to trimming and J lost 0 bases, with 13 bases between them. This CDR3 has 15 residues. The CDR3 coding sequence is TGCGCCAGCAGCCTGGGACAACTGTACCAAGAGACCCAGTACTTC. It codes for CASSLGQLYQETQYF.

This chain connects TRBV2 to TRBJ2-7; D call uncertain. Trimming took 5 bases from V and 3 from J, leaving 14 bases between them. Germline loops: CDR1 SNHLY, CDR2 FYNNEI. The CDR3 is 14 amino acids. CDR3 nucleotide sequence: TGTGCCAGCAGTCGGGTAAGAAGAGGCTACGAGCAGTACTTC. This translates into CASSRVRRGYEQYF.

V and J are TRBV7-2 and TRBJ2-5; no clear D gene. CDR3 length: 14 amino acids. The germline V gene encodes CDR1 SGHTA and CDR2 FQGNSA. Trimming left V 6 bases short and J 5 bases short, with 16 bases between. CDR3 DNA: TGTGCCAGCAGAAAGGTCTTGCACGGGGAGACCCAGTACTTC. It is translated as CASRKVLHGETQYF.

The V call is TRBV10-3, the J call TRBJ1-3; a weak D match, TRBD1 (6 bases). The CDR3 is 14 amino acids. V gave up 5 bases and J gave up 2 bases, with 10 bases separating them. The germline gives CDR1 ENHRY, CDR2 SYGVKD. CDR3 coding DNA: TGTGCCATCAGTTCCGGGACACCTGGAAACACCATATATTTT. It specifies CAISSGTPGNTIYF.

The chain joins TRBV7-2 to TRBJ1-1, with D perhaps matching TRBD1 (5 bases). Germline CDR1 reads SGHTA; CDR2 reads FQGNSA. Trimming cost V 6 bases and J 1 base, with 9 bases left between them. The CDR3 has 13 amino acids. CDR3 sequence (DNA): TGTGCCAGCAGGTCGACAGAGAACACTGAAGCTTTCTTT. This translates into CASRSTENTEAFF. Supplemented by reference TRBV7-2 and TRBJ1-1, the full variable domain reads GAGVSQSPSNKVTEKGKDVELRCDPISGHTALYWYRQSLGQGLEFLIYFQGNSAPDKSGLPSDRFSAERTGGSVSTLTIQRTQQEDSAVYLCASRSTENTEAFFGQGTRLTVV.

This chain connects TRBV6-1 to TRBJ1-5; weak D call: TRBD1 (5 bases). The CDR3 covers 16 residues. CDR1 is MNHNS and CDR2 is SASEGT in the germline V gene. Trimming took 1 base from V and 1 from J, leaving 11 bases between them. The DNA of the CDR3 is TGTGCCAGCAGTGAAGAGGAGGGGATAAGCAATCAGCCCCAGCATTTT. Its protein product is CASSEEEGISNQPQHF.

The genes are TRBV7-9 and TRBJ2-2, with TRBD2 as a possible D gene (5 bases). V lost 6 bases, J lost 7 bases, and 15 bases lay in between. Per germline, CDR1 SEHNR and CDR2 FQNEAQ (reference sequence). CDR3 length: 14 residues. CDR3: CASSPYVGDGELFF. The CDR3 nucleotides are TGTGCCAGCAGTCCCTATGTGGGAGACGGGGAGCTGTTTTTT.

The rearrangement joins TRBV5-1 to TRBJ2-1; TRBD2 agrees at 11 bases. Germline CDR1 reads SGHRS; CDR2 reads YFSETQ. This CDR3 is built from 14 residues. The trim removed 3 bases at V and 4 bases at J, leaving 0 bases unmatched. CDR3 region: CASSSSGGYNEQFF. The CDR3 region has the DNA TGCGCCAGCAGCTCTAGCGGGGGGTACAATGAGCAGTTCTTC. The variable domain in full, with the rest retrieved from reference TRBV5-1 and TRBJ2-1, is KAGVTQTPRYLIKTRGQQVTLSCSPISGHRSVSWYQQTPGQGLQFLFEYFSETQRNKGNFPGRFSGRQFSNSRSEMNVSTLELGDSALYLCASSSSGGYNEQFFGPGTRLTVL.

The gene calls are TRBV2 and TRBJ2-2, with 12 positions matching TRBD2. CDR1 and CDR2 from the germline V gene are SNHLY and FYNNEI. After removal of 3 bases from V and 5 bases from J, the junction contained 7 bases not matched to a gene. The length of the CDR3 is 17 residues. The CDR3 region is CASSERLAGGRTGELFF. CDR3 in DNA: TGTGCCAGCAGTGAGAGGCTAGCGGGAGGGCGGACCGGGGAGCTGTTTTTT.

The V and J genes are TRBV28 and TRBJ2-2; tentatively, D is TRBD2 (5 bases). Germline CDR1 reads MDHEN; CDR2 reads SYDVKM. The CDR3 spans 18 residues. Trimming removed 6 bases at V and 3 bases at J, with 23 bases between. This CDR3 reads CASRPKFTLRRDTGELFF. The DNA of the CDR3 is TGTGCCAGCAGGCCTAAATTCACACTCCGGCGGGACACCGGGGAGCTGTTTTTT.

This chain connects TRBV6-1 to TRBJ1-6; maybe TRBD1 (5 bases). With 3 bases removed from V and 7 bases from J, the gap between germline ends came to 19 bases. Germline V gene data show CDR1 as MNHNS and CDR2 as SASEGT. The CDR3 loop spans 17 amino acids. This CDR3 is CASSDKGRGGVNSPLHF. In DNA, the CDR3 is TGTGCCAGCAGTGATAAGGGTAGGGGAGGCGTAAATTCACCCCTCCACTTT.

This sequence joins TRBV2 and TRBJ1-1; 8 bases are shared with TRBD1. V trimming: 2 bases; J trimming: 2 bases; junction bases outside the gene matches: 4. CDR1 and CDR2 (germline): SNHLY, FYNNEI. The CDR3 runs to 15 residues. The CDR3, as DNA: TGTGCCAGCAGTGAAACGGGACAGGCAAACACTGAAGCTTTCTTT. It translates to CASSETGQANTEAFF.

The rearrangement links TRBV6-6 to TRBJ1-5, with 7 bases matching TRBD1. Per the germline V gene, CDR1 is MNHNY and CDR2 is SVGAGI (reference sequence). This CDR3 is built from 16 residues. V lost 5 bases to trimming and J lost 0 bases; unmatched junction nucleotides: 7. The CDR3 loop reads CASSPTGTSSNQPQHF. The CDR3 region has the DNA TGTGCCAGCAGTCCGACAGGGACTAGTAGCAATCAGCCCCAGCATTTT.

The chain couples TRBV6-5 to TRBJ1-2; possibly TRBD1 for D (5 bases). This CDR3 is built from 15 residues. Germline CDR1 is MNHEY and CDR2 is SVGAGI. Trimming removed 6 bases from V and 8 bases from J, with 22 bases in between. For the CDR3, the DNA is TGTGCCAGCAGGATTACGGGGGTCCGAGCGGAAGGCTACACCTTC. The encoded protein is CASRITGVRAEGYTF.